This T cell receptor (beta chain) emerged from a study of OX40 agonist ivuxolimab in advanced cancers. The germline gives CDR1 SGDLS, CDR2 YYNGEE. This CDR3 contains 14 residues. With 4 bases removed from V and 0 bases from J, the gap between germline ends came to 11 bases. Sequencing was performed with immunoSEQ multiplex PCR; in TCRdb, only in-frame clones are kept and a portion is missing. The table has approximately 54,000 clones, 65% to 85% seen once. The chain combines TRBV9 with TRBJ2-7; no clear D gene. This clonotype originated in an adult with an advanced solid tumor such as melanoma, head and neck, liver or kidney cancer. Material: CD4+ or CD8+ T cells sorted from blood, obtained in a trial of the OX40 agonist ivuxolimab. The CDR3 is CASSSLGSSYEQYF. DNA of the CDR3: TGTGCCAGCAGCTCCTTAGGTTCCTCCTACGAGCAGTACTTC.